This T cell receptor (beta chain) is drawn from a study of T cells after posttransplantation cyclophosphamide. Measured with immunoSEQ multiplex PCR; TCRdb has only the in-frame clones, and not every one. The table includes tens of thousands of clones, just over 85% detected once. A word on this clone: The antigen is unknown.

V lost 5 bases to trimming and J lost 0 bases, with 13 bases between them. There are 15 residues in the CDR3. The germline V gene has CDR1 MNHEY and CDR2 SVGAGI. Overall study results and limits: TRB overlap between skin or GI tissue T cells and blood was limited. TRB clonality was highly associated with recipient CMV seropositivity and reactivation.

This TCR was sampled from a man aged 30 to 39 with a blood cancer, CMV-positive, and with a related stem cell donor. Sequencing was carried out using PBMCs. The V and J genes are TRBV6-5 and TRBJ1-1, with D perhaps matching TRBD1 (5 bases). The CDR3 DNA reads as TGTGCCAGCAGTCATCTTTTAGGGGTGAACACTGAAGCTTTCTTT. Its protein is CASSHLLGVNTEAFF.